This T cell receptor (beta chain) was profiled in a study of T cells after yellow fever vaccination. This clonotype has ten or more counts. Each CDR3 protein is one row after TCRdb ran MiXCR on the 5' RACE reads. Of 620,000 or so distinct CDR3 sequences in the sample, around 16% are singletons; the top ten hold 15% to 20%. The CDR3 totals 15 residues. V lost 3 bases, J lost 5 bases, and 15 bases lay in between. The germline V gene encodes CDR1 SGHRS and CDR2 YFSETQ. The TCR comes from a young man who received the YFV17D yellow fever vaccine. The material was PBMCs, obtained 4 to 6 days after the first yellow fever vaccination. V gene TRBV5-1 combines with J gene TRBJ2-1, with D tentatively TRBD1 or TRBD2 (5 bases each). The CDR3: CASSSGPFANNEQFF. DNA for the CDR3: TGCGCCAGCAGCTCGGGACCGTTCGCCAACAATGAGCAGTTCTTC. Looking up the rest from reference TRBV5-1 and TRBJ2-1 gives the full variable domain: KAGVTQTPRYLIKTRGQQVTLSCSPISGHRSVSWYQQTPGQGLQFLFEYFSETQRNKGNFPGRFSGRQFSNSRSEMNVSTLELGDSALYLCASSSGPFANNEQFFGPGTRLTVL.